The 14 T cell receptor beta chains given below trace back to one sample, sequenced in a study of OX40 agonist ivuxolimab in advanced cancers. Repertoires were generated with immunoSEQ multiplex PCR, while TCRdb's copy carries only in-frame clones and drops some. The sample carries approximately 80,000 clones, about nine tenths recorded once. Sequenced here: CD4+ or CD8+ T cells sorted from blood, sampled in a trial of the OX40 agonist ivuxolimab. The origin of the receptors is an adult with an advanced solid tumor such as melanoma, head and neck, liver or kidney cancer.

For the CDR3, the DNA is TGTGCCAGCAGTGAACGGACAGGGGCTGAGCAGTTCTTC. Its protein is CASSERTGAEQFF. This chain joins TRBV25-1 and TRBJ2-1, with 9 bases identical to TRBD1. There are 13 residues in the CDR3. CDR1 is MGHDK, CDR2 SYGVNS, per germline. Germline trimming cut 2 bases from V and 9 bases from J; bases unmatched to any gene: 2.

This chain links TRBV7-7 with TRBJ2-5; D gene uncertain. The germline gives CDR1 SSHAT, CDR2 FNYEAQ (reference sequence). V was cut by 2 bases and J by 5 bases, with 12 bases left in between. This CDR3 contains 14 residues. CDR3 protein: CASSLYGPRETQYF. In DNA, the CDR3 is TGTGCCAGCAGCTTATACGGACCTAGGGAGACCCAGTACTTC.

The chain joins TRBV29-1 to TRBJ2-1; D might be TRBD1 or TRBD2, each matching 5 bases. V dropped 6 bases and J dropped 7 bases, with 13 bases sitting between them. CDR3 length: 12 amino acids. Germline-derived CDR1 and CDR2 are SQVTM and ANQGSEA. CDR3 DNA: TGCAGCGTGGGACCTCCTAATAATGAGCAGTTCTTC. Its translation is CSVGPPNNEQFF.

This clone was counted once. The rearrangement uses TRBV5-1 and TRBJ2-7, with TRBD1 matching over 7 bases. The germline gives CDR1 SGHRS, CDR2 YFSETQ. The ends lost 4 bases at V and 3 bases at J; junction bases unmatched: 4. The CDR3 runs 13 residues. The chain's CDR3 is CASSTGQSYEQYF. In nucleotides, the CDR3 is TGCGCCAGCAGCACGGGACAGAGCTACGAGCAGTACTTC.

The chain links TRBV28 to TRBJ1-2; possible D gene TRBD1, 6 bases. This CDR3 spans 13 amino acids. With 7 bases removed from V and 8 bases from J, the gap between germline ends came to 17 bases. Germline loops: CDR1 MDHEN, CDR2 SYDVKM. The CDR3 protein is CASNQGFGQGYTF. CDR3 in DNA: TGTGCCAGCAACCAAGGGTTCGGACAGGGCTACACCTTC.

The chain joins TRBV6-5 to TRBJ2-3, with 7 bases aligning to TRBD2. The CDR3 runs 14 residues. Unmatched junction bases numbered 3, after V lost 4 bases and J lost 2 bases. Looked up from germline, CDR1 is MNHEY and CDR2 is SVGAGI. The CDR3 DNA reads as TGTGCCAGCAGTTGGGGAGGGGACACAGATACGCAGTATTTT. Translation gives CASSWGGDTDTQYF.

The V gene is TRBV30, the J gene TRBJ2-1; D possibly corresponds to TRBD2 (5 bases). V was cut by 0 bases and J by 11 bases, with 11 bases left in between. The CDR3 sequence is 12 residues long. Germline V gene sequence: CDR1 GTSNPN, CDR2 SVGIG (reference sequence). CDR3 bases: TGTGCCTGGAGTGTACTCGAGGGAAAGCAGTTCTTC. Protein sequence: CAWSVLEGKQFF.

The V gene is TRBV6-1, the J gene TRBJ2-7; 8 bases agree with TRBD1. V gave up 5 bases and J gave up 2 bases; unmatched junction bases: 5. Per germline, CDR1 MNHNS and CDR2 SASEGT. The CDR3 totals 14 residues. CDR3 DNA: TGTGCCAGCAGTCGGACAGGGATTACCTACGAGCAGTACTTC. Its protein product is CASSRTGITYEQYF.

The gene calls are TRBV11-2 and TRBJ2-3; weak D call: TRBD2 (6 bases). The CDR3 is made up of 15 amino acids. The V gene's germline CDR1 is SGHAT and CDR2 FQNNGV. With 5 bases removed from V and 0 bases from J, the gap between germline ends came to 12 bases. The CDR3 nucleotides read TGTGCCAGCAGCACCTCCGGGACTAGCACAGATACGCAGTATTTT. It translates to CASSTSGTSTDTQYF.

The V and J genes are TRBV4-1 and TRBJ2-1; the D gene is possibly TRBD1 (5 bases). V lost 0 bases to trimming and J lost 8 bases, with 14 bases between them. The CDR3 has 15 amino acids. The V gene's germline CDR1 is MGHRA and CDR2 YSYEKL. DNA of the CDR3: TGCGCCAGCAGCCAAGAAATCAGACAGACTCATGAGCAGTTCTTC. Protein: CASSQEIRQTHEQFF.

The chain uses TRBV30 and TRBJ1-5; D remains unclear. Germline CDR1 reads GTSNPN; CDR2 reads SVGIG (reference sequence). V was pared by 3 bases and J by 4 bases, with 16 bases between. This CDR3 has 15 residues. The CDR3 loop is CAWSRDPPLNQPQHF. CDR3 DNA: TGTGCCTGGAGCCGTGACCCACCCTTAAATCAGCCCCAGCATTTT.

The chain carries TRBV27 and TRBJ2-6; 10 bases align to TRBD1. Germline V gene data show CDR1 as MNHEY and CDR2 as SMNVEV (reference sequence). V shed 2 bases and J 2 bases; nucleotides not matched to a gene: 12. This CDR3 is 20 amino acids long. The CDR3 region is CASSLNLLGQGTPGANVLTF. In nucleotides, the CDR3 is TGTGCCAGCAGTTTAAACCTTTTGGGACAGGGGACCCCTGGGGCCAACGTCCTGACTTTC.

There are a few counts of this clone. The V call is TRBV7-2, the J call TRBJ2-3; D ambiguous. The V end lost 2 bases, the J end lost 2 bases, and 5 bases lay between the germline ends. In germline, CDR1 is SGHTA, CDR2 FQGNSA. The CDR3 has 13 residues. In DNA form, the CDR3 reads TGTGCCAGCAGCTTACCTGTCACAGATACGCAGTATTTT. Translated: CASSLPVTDTQYF.

The chain links TRBV6-5 to TRBJ1-1; D not resolved. Germline CDR1 and CDR2: MNHEY and SVGAGI. This CDR3 has 11 amino acids. Trimming took off 8 bases at V and 4 bases at J, with 8 bases between the two ends. In DNA form, the CDR3 reads TGTGCCAGCGATCGGGGCACTGAAGCTTTCTTT. Protein sequence: CASDRGTEAFF.